The 25 T cell receptor beta chains below were found in one sample sequenced in a study of metastatic and nonmetastatic thyroid tumors (dated by TCRdb to 2019 to 2021). To prepare the library, PCR was applied. The sequencer was an Illumina HiSeq 4000. In TCRdb, the public reads were trimmed at Q25 with fastp and aligned with MiXCR, with productive beta chains retained. The sample table records 53,000 or so clones; more than 20% of these occur just once. The ten largest clonotypes hold roughly 4% of the sample. No treatment had been received by any patient before thyroid surgery. Sequencing input: blood. The receptors originated from a female donor with papillary thyroid cancer or a benign thyroid nodule (not recorded which). Some clones in this sample may be carry-over from other donors' samples.

This clone was picked up many times. The rearrangement joins TRBV5-1 to TRBJ1-2, with D possibly matching TRBD1 (5 bases). V was trimmed by 4 bases and J by 4 bases, leaving 5 bases between them. Germline CDR1 reads SGHRS; CDR2 reads YFSETQ. The CDR3 spans 11 residues. The CDR3 nucleotides are TGCGCCAGCAGCGACAGCTATGGCTACACCTTC. Protein: CASSDSYGYTF.

This clone was picked up many times. The chain couples TRBV19 to TRBJ1-1; D may be TRBD1 (6 bases). Germline CDR1 is LNHDA and CDR2 is SQIVND (reference sequence). V lost 3 bases and J lost 7, with 12 bases in between. The CDR3 sequence is 13 residues long. Here the CDR3 reads CASSITGWGEAFF. DNA of the CDR3: TGTGCCAGTAGTATCACAGGGTGGGGTGAAGCTTTCTTT.

The table lists this clone with many counts. This chain connects TRBV30 to TRBJ2-1; weak D call: TRBD2 (6 bases). The germline V gene has CDR1 GTSNPN and CDR2 SVGIG (reference sequence). The CDR3 loop spans 11 amino acids. The CDR3 sequence is CASSGYNEQFF. The CDR3 DNA sequence: TGTGCTTCGAGCGGGTACAATGAGCAGTTCTTC.

This chain connects TRBV19 to TRBJ1-2; D unclear. The V end was cut by 6 bases, the J end by 4 bases, with 15 bases between. Germline V gene lookup returns CDR1 LNHDA and CDR2 SQIVND (reference sequence). This CDR3 is 14 amino acids long. CDR3 loop: CASSQMEGTYGYTF. CDR3 coding DNA: TGTGCCAGTAGCCAAATGGAGGGAACCTATGGCTACACCTTC.

The table lists this clone with many counts. The J gene is TRBJ2-5, the V gene TRBV28; D is unclear. This CDR3 has 11 residues. Trimming shortened V by 6 bases and J by 2 bases, and 4 bases separated the two germline ends. The germline CDR1 and CDR2 sequences are MDHEN and SYDVKM. Here the CDR3 DNA reads TGTGCCAGCAGCAATCAAGAGACCCAGTACTTC. Translated, it gives CASSNQETQYF.

This clone was picked up many times. The chain uses TRBV20-1 and TRBJ2-1; the D gene is possibly TRBD2 (7 bases). The V end lost 8 bases, the J end lost 3 bases, and 23 bases lay between the germline ends. This CDR3 contains 16 residues. Germline CDR1 reads DFQATT; CDR2 reads SNEGSKA (reference sequence). The CDR3: CSMDGRGGVGYNEQFF. In DNA form, the CDR3 reads TGCAGTATGGATGGGAGGGGGGGAGTAGGCTACAATGAGCAGTTCTTC.

This clone has at least ten counts. This chain joins TRBV20-1 and TRBJ2-2, with D tentatively TRBD1 (5 bases). V lost 3 bases, J lost 4 bases, and 12 bases lay in between. The CDR3 has 14 residues. CDR1 DFQATT and CDR2 SNEGSKA come from the germline V gene (reference sequence). This CDR3 reads CSASPTGSTGELFF. CDR3 nucleotide sequence: TGCAGTGCTAGTCCTACAGGTAGCACCGGGGAGCTGTTTTTT.

In this sample, this clone turned up many times. This chain links TRBV15 with TRBJ2-7, with 8 bases aligning to TRBD2. V was clipped by 3 bases and J by 7 bases; unmatched bases: 11. CDR1 LNHNV and CDR2 YYDKDF come from the germline V gene (reference sequence). This CDR3 contains 15 residues. The CDR3 coding sequence is TGTGCCACCAGCAGGGGTATAGCGGGGACGGGAGAGCAGTACTTC. The encoded protein is CATSRGIAGTGEQYF.

Concerning this clone itself: This may arise from a read error, as a much more abundant clone is one base away. The CDR3 here is CSARDRTEAKKIQYF. The CDR3 region has the DNA TGCAGTGCTAGGGACAGAACTGAGGCCAAAAAAATTCAGTACTTC. The chain uses TRBV20-1 and TRBJ2-4; possible D gene TRBD1, 6 bases. The germline V gene encodes CDR1 DFQATT and CDR2 SNEGSKA (reference sequence). The CDR3 is made up of 15 amino acids.

The sample holds many counts of this clone. Distinct nucleotide sequences in the sample also encode this CDR3. The rearrangement joins TRBV5-1 to TRBJ2-5; 8 nucleotides agree with TRBD2. This CDR3 has 14 amino acids. V lost 2 bases to trimming and J lost 5 bases; unmatched junction nucleotides: 5. In germline, CDR1 is SGHRS, CDR2 YFSETQ. CDR3 in DNA: TGCGCCAGCAGCTTCGGACGGGAGGGGGAGACCCAGTACTTC. Its translation: CASSFGREGETQYF. Drawing the rest from reference TRBV5-1 and TRBJ2-5, the complete variable domain is KAGVTQTPRYLIKTRGQQVTLSCSPISGHRSVSWYQQTPGQGLQFLFEYFSETQRNKGNFPGRFSGRQFSNSRSEMNVSTLELGDSALYLCASSFGREGETQYFGPGTRLLVL.

The table lists this clone with many counts. Other DNA sequences in the sample encode the same CDR3. This chain joins TRBV24-1 and TRBJ2-2; D uncertain. V lost 6 bases to trimming and J lost 5 bases, with 6 bases between them. Germline V gene data show CDR1 as KGHDR and CDR2 as SFDVKD. The CDR3 sequence is 12 residues long. CDR3 sequence (DNA): TGTGCCACCAGTTCCCGGACCGGGGAGCTGTTTTTT. This sequence encodes CATSSRTGELFF.

This clone was counted a few times. This could be a read error, since a much larger clone is one nucleotide away. This is likely a read error, given that the CDR3 carries no conserved phenylalanine or tryptophan at its end. This chain links TRBV20-1 with TRBJ2-3, with TRBD1 matching over 7 bases. CDR1 and CDR2 (germline): DFQATT, SNEGSKA (reference sequence). V dropped 1 base and J dropped 2; count of bases not matched to a gene: 9. CDR3 length: 16 residues. The CDR3 DNA sequence: TGCAGTGCTAGAGCCGACAGGGAGAGGTTCACAGATACGCAGTATCTT. Its translation is CSARADRERFTDTQYL.

This clone was detected ten times or more. The chain has TRBV5-1 and TRBJ2-2; D might be TRBD2 (5 bases). CDR3 length: 14 amino acids. The germline V and J ends were trimmed by 10 bases and 0 bases, with 13 bases remaining between them. From germline, CDR1 is SGHRS and CDR2 YFSETQ. CDR3 in amino acids: CAASSIANTGELFF. The CDR3 DNA sequence: TGCGCCGCGTCTAGCATCGCGAACACCGGGGAGCTGTTTTTT.

With regard to this clone: A read error is possible here, since a much larger clone lies one base away. The J gene is TRBJ2-7, the V gene TRBV4-1; a weak D match, TRBD2 (5 bases). The CDR3 sequence is 15 residues long. From germline, CDR1 is MGHRA and CDR2 YSYEKL. The CDR3 bases are TGCGTCAGCAGCCCCTCAGCCGCCGGGATTGGCGAGCAGTACTTC. This encodes CVSSPSAAGIGEQYF.

The J gene is TRBJ2-3, the V gene TRBV5-1, with 8 positions matching TRBD1. Germline CDR1 reads SGHRS; CDR2 reads YFSETQ. V lost 0 bases and J lost 4; bases outside the gene matches: 7. The CDR3 totals 16 residues. For the CDR3, the DNA is TGCGCCAGCAGCTTGGATCAGGGGGCGCGGGCAGATACGCAGTATTTT. Its protein is CASSLDQGARADTQYF.

Details on this clone: One end of the junction varies from germline; a read error may be responsible. The chain employs TRBV20-1 and TRBJ2-7; D uncertain. CDR1 and CDR2 from the germline V gene are DFQATT and SNEGSKA (reference sequence). There are 12 residues in the CDR3. CDR3 region: CSARQGNYQQYF. In DNA form, the CDR3 reads TGCAGTGCTAGACAAGGAAACTACCAGCAGTACTTC.

In the case of this clone: A clone one base away is much larger, so this may be a read error. The genes are TRBV12-3 or TRBV12-4 and TRBJ2-1; D might be TRBD1 (5 bases). The CDR3 extends over 14 amino acids. V was clipped by 7 bases and J by 1 base, with 11 bases between them. CDR3 amino acids: CASIAQGSYNEQFF. As DNA, the CDR3 is TGTGCCAGCATTGCCCAGGGTTCCTACAATGAGCAGTTCTTC.

This clone appeared a few times. This may come from a read error, since a much larger clone is one base off. The sample carries other DNA sequences with the same CDR3. The gene calls are TRBV29-1 and TRBJ2-7; 7 bases map to TRBD2. The V gene end was trimmed by 7 bases and the J gene end by 7 bases; junction bases not matched to a gene: 10. Germline CDR1 reads SQVTM; CDR2 reads ANQGSEA. The CDR3 covers 12 residues. In DNA form, the CDR3 reads TGCAGCGCCCGGGCGGGGGAAAGGGAGCAGTACTTC. It codes for CSARAGEREQYF.

This clone was detected many times. At one end the junction does not follow the germline gene, possibly because of a read error. The chain recombines TRBV4-1 with TRBJ2-7; 9 bases are shared with TRBD1. CDR3 length: 14 amino acids. Germline CDR1 MGHRA, CDR2 YSYEKL. CDR3 DNA: TGCGCCAGCAACCAAGGGACAGGGAGCGACGAGCAGTACTTC. Protein: CASNQGTGSDEQYF.

The chain links TRBV11-3 to TRBJ2-7; D is tentatively TRBD1 or TRBD2 (6 bases each). Trimming stripped 1 base from V and 5 bases from J, with 9 bases between. CDR1 and CDR2 from the germline V gene are SGHNT and YENEEA. The CDR3 extends over 13 amino acids. The CDR3: CASSLGGANEQYF. The DNA for the CDR3 is TGTGCCAGCAGCTTAGGGGGGGCTAACGAGCAGTACTTC.

This clone has just one count. This clone may be a read error of a much larger clone one base away. The chain combines TRBV7-9 with TRBJ1-1; D ambiguous. V shed 0 bases and J shed 1 base, with 3 bases lying between them. The CDR3 has 13 amino acids. CDR1 is SEHNR and CDR2 is FQNEAQ in the germline V gene (reference sequence). The CDR3 DNA is TGTGCCAGCAGCTTAGCACAGAACACTGAAGCTTTCTTT. As protein: CASSLAQNTEAFF.

About this clone itself: A much larger clone differs from this one at a single base, so this may be a read error. V is TRBV5-1 and J is TRBJ2-5; D not resolved. Per the germline V gene, CDR1 is SGHRS and CDR2 is YFSETQ. Trimming stripped 0 bases from V and 2 bases from J, with 5 bases between. CDR3 length: 13 residues. The CDR3 DNA reads as TGCGCCAGCAGCTTGGACAGACAAGAGACCCAGTACTTC. As protein: CASSLDRQETQYF.

This clone was counted between two and nine times. The chain employs TRBV13 and TRBJ1-2; 8 bases agree with TRBD1. The V gene end was trimmed by 6 bases and the J gene end by 4 bases; junction bases not matched to a gene: 10. Per germline, CDR1 PRHDT and CDR2 FYEKMQ (reference sequence). The CDR3 is 15 amino acids. CDR3 loop: CASSFSQGAGYGYTF. CDR3 nucleotides: TGTGCCAGCAGTTTTAGCCAGGGGGCTGGCTATGGCTACACCTTC.

Ten or more counts support this clone. This chain links TRBV18 with TRBJ1-1; 7 bases map to TRBD1. V shed 4 bases and J 6 bases; nucleotides not matched to a gene: 8. This CDR3 spans 14 amino acids. The germline gives CDR1 KGHSH, CDR2 LQKENI. CDR3 in amino acids: CASSQPDREAEAFF. In DNA form, the CDR3 reads TGTGCCAGCTCACAACCCGACAGGGAGGCTGAAGCTTTCTTT.

Turning to this clone: Given a much more abundant clone one base away, this may be a read error. J is TRBJ2-1 and V is TRBV6-1; D not resolved. The germline V gene has CDR1 MNHNS and CDR2 SASEGT. V shed 6 bases and J shed 4 bases, with 7 bases lying between them. The CDR3 is 12 amino acids. The CDR3 loop is CASRVVYNEQFF. Written as DNA, the CDR3 is TGTGCCAGCAGAGTCGTGTACAATGAGCAGTTCTTC.